A single sample gave rise to the 25 T cell receptor beta chains below, sequenced in a study of shared clonotypes between healthy human individuals. Here immunoSEQ multiplex PCR was the method, and the copy in TCRdb shows in-frame clones only, minus some. The sample carries fewer than 2.5 million clones, 93% recorded once. Sample: naive CD4+ T cells from PBMCs. Subset noted: CD45RA+ positively selected. Receptors originate from a man aged 18-30 years in good health. Some clones in this sample may be carry-over from other donors' samples.

This sequence joins TRBV18 and TRBJ2-7; 8 bases match TRBD2. J lost 5 bases, V lost 6 bases, and 18 bases had no gene match. Looked up from germline, CDR1 is KGHSH and CDR2 is LQKENI. The CDR3 sequence is 17 residues long. The CDR3 nucleotides read TGTGCCAGCTCTCCGTGGAGCGGGAGCTCTCTATCGCACGAGCAGTACTTC. Translating gives CASSPWSGSSLSHEQYF. The whole variable domain, remainder taken from reference TRBV18 and TRBJ2-7, is NAGVMQNPRHLVRRRGQEARLRCSPMKGHSHVYWYRQLPEEGLKFMVYLQKENIIDESGMPKERFSAEFPKEGPSILRIQQVVRGDSAAYFCASSPWSGSSLSHEQYFGPGTRLTVT.

The chain is built from TRBV19 and TRBJ2-3; D unclear. This CDR3 is built from 15 residues. Per germline, CDR1 LNHDA and CDR2 SQIVND (reference sequence). Trimming removed 6 bases from V and 1 base from J, with 14 bases in between. The CDR3 DNA reads as TGTGCCAGTAGCCTCCCAAGGATTGGCACAGATACGCAGTATTTT. This gives the protein CASSLPRIGTDTQYF.

This clone was counted only a few times. The chain couples TRBV30 to TRBJ1-4; D uncertain. Trimming pared 5 bases from V and 5 bases from J, leaving 12 bases between. This CDR3 has 13 residues. Germline CDR1 and CDR2: GTSNPN and SVGIG (reference sequence). CDR3 coding DNA: TGTGCCTGGGCCCGAAGCTCCAATGAAAAACTGTTTTTT. Protein: CAWARSSNEKLFF.

This CDR3 reads CASSNYRGNEQFF. CDR3 sequence (DNA): TGTGCCAGCAGTAACTACAGGGGGAATGAGCAGTTCTTC. The chain recombines TRBV2 with TRBJ2-1; 8 nucleotides line up with TRBD1. The CDR3 extends over 13 amino acids. The J segment lost 7 bases and the V segment lost 5 bases, leaving 4 bases of the junction unmatched. The germline V gene has CDR1 SNHLY and CDR2 FYNNEI.

J is TRBJ2-2 and V is TRBV5-1; D remains ambiguous. Germline V gene data show CDR1 as SGHRS and CDR2 as YFSETQ. The V end lost 4 bases, the J end lost 0 bases, and 13 bases lay between the germline ends. The CDR3 length is 16 residues. The DNA of the CDR3 is TGCGCCAGCAGCCCCACCGCTAACGCGAACACCGGGGAGCTGTTTTTT. Residues: CASSPTANANTGELFF.

The V and J genes are TRBV7-9 and TRBJ1-5; D is undetermined. Germline values: CDR1 SEHNR, CDR2 FQNEAQ (reference sequence). The CDR3 covers 14 residues. With 5 bases removed from V and 0 bases from J, the gap between germline ends came to 8 bases. CDR3 loop: CASSDGLSNQPQHF. The CDR3 coding sequence is TGTGCCAGCAGCGATGGTCTTAGCAATCAGCCCCAGCATTTT.

The chain has TRBV2 and TRBJ2-7; the match to TRBD2 covers 9 bases. There are 15 residues in the CDR3. After removal of 6 bases from V and 7 bases from J, the junction contained 13 bases not matched to a gene. Per germline, CDR1 SNHLY and CDR2 FYNNEI. CDR3 residues: CASRPPGLALREQYF. Written as DNA, the CDR3 is TGTGCCAGCAGGCCCCCGGGACTAGCACTACGGGAGCAGTACTTC.

The V call is TRBV7-2, the J call TRBJ1-1; weak D call: TRBD1 (6 bases). Trimming took 3 bases from V and 1 from J, leaving 18 bases between them. The CDR3 consists of 17 residues. Germline loops: CDR1 SGHTA, CDR2 FQGNSA. The CDR3 sequence is CASSFRVGGYGNTEAFF. Written as DNA, the CDR3 is TGTGCCAGCAGCTTTCGTGTTGGGGGCTACGGGAACACTGAAGCTTTCTTT.

The CDR3 loop is CASSPGLSEVNTEAFF. The CDR3 DNA follows: TGTGCCAGCAGCCCAGGCCTTTCGGAGGTGAACACTGAAGCTTTCTTT. V and J are TRBV7-8 and TRBJ1-1; D remains unclear. Germline-derived CDR1 and CDR2 are SGHVS and FQNEAQ. This CDR3 is built from 16 residues. Trimming removed 5 bases at V and 0 bases at J, with 16 bases between.

The chain employs TRBV7-2 and TRBJ2-5; a weak D match, TRBD1 (6 bases). The CDR3 has 14 residues. From germline, CDR1 is SGHTA and CDR2 FQGNSA. Trimming left V 5 bases short and J 5 bases short, with 15 bases between. In nucleotides, the CDR3 is TGTGCCAGCAGCCCCCCCCCAGGGGTCGAGACCCAGTACTTC. Its translation: CASSPPPGVETQYF.

This chain joins TRBV4-3 and TRBJ2-1; TRBD2 matches at 12 bases. The CDR3 totals 17 residues. In germline, CDR1 is LGHNA, CDR2 YSLEER. After removal of 4 bases from V and 1 base from J, the junction contained 5 bases not matched to a gene. The DNA of the CDR3 is TGCGCCAGCAGCCCTGGGACTAGCGGGCTGTCCTACAATGAGCAGTTCTTC. This sequence encodes CASSPGTSGLSYNEQFF.

This chain joins TRBV11-2 and TRBJ2-5; no firm D call. CDR1 and CDR2 (germline): SGHAT, FQNNGV. This CDR3 is 14 amino acids long. Trimming took off 5 bases at V and 3 bases at J, with 13 bases between the two ends. The CDR3 DNA reads TGTGCCAGCAGCAAACGTCCTGGAGAAGAGACCCAGTACTTC. It yields the protein CASSKRPGEETQYF.

The chain couples TRBV2 to TRBJ2-1; 10 nucleotides match TRBD2. V shed 4 bases, J shed 7 bases, and the junction held 16 bases outside the gene matches. CDR3 length equals 18 residues. Germline values: CDR1 SNHLY, CDR2 FYNNEI. The CDR3 DNA reads as TGTGCCAGCAGTGGAGGAGTCGGGCTAGCGGGAGTGGGGAATGAGCAGTTCTTC. Its protein is CASSGGVGLAGVGNEQFF.

This clone was seen once. This chain connects TRBV29-1 to TRBJ1-2, with D perhaps TRBD1 (5 bases). V shed 4 bases and J shed 4 bases, with 28 bases lying between them. Per germline, CDR1 SQVTM and CDR2 ANQGSEA. This CDR3 spans 18 amino acids. CDR3 amino acids: CSVASLGRAFSLTYGYTF. In nucleotides, the CDR3 is TGCAGCGTTGCCTCTTTGGGCAGGGCGTTCTCGCTAACCTATGGCTACACCTTC.

Details on this clone: Different DNA sequences within this sample yield the same CDR3. This sequence joins TRBV5-6 and TRBJ1-1, with D unclear. Germline V gene sequence: CDR1 SGHDT, CDR2 YYEEEE. Trimming left V 0 bases short and J 2 bases short, with 5 bases between. This CDR3 is built from 13 residues. The CDR3 loop is CASSLEVNTEAFF. DNA of the CDR3: TGTGCCAGCAGCTTGGAAGTAAACACTGAAGCTTTCTTT.

This clone was observed a single time. This chain joins TRBV28 and TRBJ2-1; TRBD2 aligns across 8 bases. V lost 6 bases and J lost 9; bases outside the gene matches: 10. The germline CDR1 and CDR2 sequences are MDHEN and SYDVKM. The CDR3 sequence is 14 residues long. The CDR3 DNA follows: TGTGCCAGCAGACGGACTAGCTCCCTACTTGAGCAGTTCTTC. Residues: CASRRTSSLLEQFF.

The CDR3 DNA follows: TGTGCCAGCAGCCCCTCCGGGACAATAGGCGAGCAGTACTTC. It codes for CASSPSGTIGEQYF. The chain uses TRBV7-2 and TRBJ2-7; tentatively, D is TRBD1 (6 bases). This CDR3 comprises 14 residues. CDR1 is SGHTA, CDR2 FQGNSA, per germline. V lost 5 bases, J lost 6 bases, and 17 bases lay in between.

The chain has TRBV29-1 and TRBJ2-2; a possible D gene is TRBD2 (6 bases). V lost 4 bases to trimming and J lost 1 base, with 10 bases between them. The CDR3 extends over 14 amino acids. The germline CDR1 and CDR2 sequences are SQVTM and ANQGSEA. As DNA, the CDR3 is TGCAGCGTTGCGGGCGGGAAGAACACCGGGGAGCTGTTTTTT. Its translation is CSVAGGKNTGELFF.

The chain combines TRBV9 with TRBJ2-5; D gene unclear. Germline CDR1 SGDLS, CDR2 YYNGEE. This CDR3 has 12 amino acids. Trimming shortened V by 3 bases and J by 6 bases, and 9 bases separated the two germline ends. The CDR3 is CASSGNAKTQYF. Here the CDR3 DNA reads TGTGCCAGCAGCGGAAACGCGAAGACCCAGTACTTC.

This clone showed up just once. V usage is TRBV7-2 and J usage is TRBJ2-5, with D perhaps TRBD1 (6 bases). CDR3 length equals 13 residues. The V and J ends lost 8 bases and 5 bases respectively, with 15 bases between them. Germline V gives CDR1 SGHTA, CDR2 FQGNSA. CDR3 residues: CASGTRGWETQYF. DNA for the CDR3: TGTGCCAGCGGGACCAGGGGCTGGGAGACCCAGTACTTC.

In regard to this clone: At the DNA level, this CDR3 is encoded by other sequences in the same sample as well. The chain is built from TRBV11-2 and TRBJ2-7, with D uncertain. The germline V and J ends were trimmed by 0 bases and 2 bases, with 5 bases remaining between them. CDR1 and CDR2 (germline): SGHAT, FQNNGV. The CDR3 consists of 13 residues. Here the CDR3 DNA reads TGTGCCAGCAGCTTAGAGCCGGCCTACGAGCAGTACTTC. Translation gives CASSLEPAYEQYF.

The CDR3 region is CASSSTSLIPPDTQYF. The DNA for the CDR3 is TGTGCCAGTAGTTCTACTAGCCTCATCCCCCCAGATACGCAGTATTTT. V is TRBV19 and J is TRBJ2-3; possible D gene TRBD2, 6 bases. V dropped 5 bases and J dropped 4 bases, with 19 bases sitting between them. Germline V gene lookup returns CDR1 LNHDA and CDR2 SQIVND (reference sequence). The CDR3 is 16 residues long.

In the case of this clone: Other DNA sequences in the same sample also yield this CDR3. This rearrangement joins TRBV6-5 to TRBJ1-1, with D uncertain. V was shortened by 0 bases and J by 1 base, with 6 bases between the two germline ends. Germline CDR1 is MNHEY and CDR2 is SVGAGI. This CDR3 contains 14 residues. The DNA for the CDR3 is TGTGCCAGCAGTTACTCTCGGGCGAACACTGAAGCTTTCTTT. Translation: CASSYSRANTEAFF.

The J gene is TRBJ2-2, the V gene TRBV19, with D unresolved. The CDR3 has 13 residues. CDR1 LNHDA and CDR2 SQIVND come from the germline V gene (reference sequence). Trimming stripped 9 bases from V and 6 bases from J, with 14 bases between. CDR3 coding DNA: TGTGCCAGCCACCTTGACACCTCCGGGGAGCTGTTTTTT. Amino acids: CASHLDTSGELFF.

About this clone: At the DNA level, this CDR3 is encoded by other sequences in the same sample as well. The J gene is TRBJ2-1, the V gene TRBV20-1, with D possibly matching TRBD2 (5 bases). Germline assignment: CDR1 DFQATT and CDR2 SNEGSKA (reference sequence). The CDR3 is 11 amino acids. Trimming took off 2 bases at V and 9 bases at J, with 8 bases between the two ends. CDR3 in amino acids: CSARLAAEQFF. The CDR3 coding sequence is TGCAGTGCTAGACTAGCTGCTGAGCAGTTCTTC.